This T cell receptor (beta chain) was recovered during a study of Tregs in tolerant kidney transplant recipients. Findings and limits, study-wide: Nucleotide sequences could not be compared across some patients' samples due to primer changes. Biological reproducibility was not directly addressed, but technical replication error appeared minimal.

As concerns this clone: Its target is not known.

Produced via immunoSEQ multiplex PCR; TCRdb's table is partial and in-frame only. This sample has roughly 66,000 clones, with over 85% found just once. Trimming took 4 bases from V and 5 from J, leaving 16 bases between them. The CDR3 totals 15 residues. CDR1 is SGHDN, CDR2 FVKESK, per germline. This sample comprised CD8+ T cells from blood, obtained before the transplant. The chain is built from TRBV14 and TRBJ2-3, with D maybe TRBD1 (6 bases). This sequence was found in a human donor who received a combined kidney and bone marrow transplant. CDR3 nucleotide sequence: TGTGCCAGCAGCCCCCGGGACAACCGAGGAGATACGCAGTATTTT. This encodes CASSPRDNRGDTQYF. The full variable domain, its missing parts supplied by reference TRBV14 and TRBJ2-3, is EAGVTQFPSHSVIEKGQTVTLRCDPISGHDNLYWYRRVMGKEIKFLLHFVKESKQDESGMPNNRFLAERTGGTYSTLKVQPAELEDSGVYFCASSPRDNRGDTQYFGPGTRLTVL.